The next 18 T cell receptor beta chains were all read from a single sample in a study of shared clonotypes between healthy human individuals. Assay used: immunoSEQ multiplex PCR; TCRdb lists only in-frame clones, some missing. The profile shows 2 million to 3 million clones, just over 90% of them singletons. The material sequenced was naive CD4+ T cells sorted from blood. Sample subset: CD45RA+ positively selected. These receptors all stem from a man between 18 and 35 years old in good health.

The rearrangement joins TRBV7-6 to TRBJ2-1, with a weak D call TRBD2 (5 bases). V was shortened by 5 bases and J by 6 bases, with 17 bases between the two germline ends. Germline assignment: CDR1 SGHVS and CDR2 FNYEAQ. The CDR3 is 15 residues long. In nucleotides, the CDR3 is TGTGCCAGCAGCCTACTAGGGCCTCTATTCAATGAGCAGTTCTTC. This sequence encodes CASSLLGPLFNEQFF.

This sequence joins TRBV6-5 and TRBJ1-6, with D possibly matching TRBD1 (6 bases). This CDR3 has 14 residues. CDR1 is MNHEY and CDR2 is SVGAGI in the germline V gene. Trimming shortened V by 6 bases and J by 7 bases, and 13 bases separated the two germline ends. The CDR3 spells CASRLQGNNSPLHF. Here the CDR3 DNA reads TGTGCCAGCAGACTACAGGGTAACAATTCACCCCTCCACTTT.

The chain carries TRBV28 and TRBJ2-7; 9 nucleotides line up with TRBD1. V dropped 7 bases and J dropped 4; count of bases not matched to a gene: 11. The CDR3 covers 15 residues. Germline V CDR1 and CDR2: MDHEN, SYDVKM. The CDR3, as DNA: TGTGCCAGCACCTCAACCCGGGACAGGGTGTACGAGCAGTACTTC. Amino acid sequence: CASTSTRDRVYEQYF. Together with reference TRBV28 and TRBJ2-7, the CDR3 gives the full variable domain: DVKVTQSSRYLVKRTGEKVFLECVQDMDHENMFWYRQDPGLGLRLIYFSYDVKMKEKGDIPEGYSVSREKKERFSLILESASTNQTSMYLCASTSTRDRVYEQYFGPGTRLTVT.

This CDR3 is CAISVHRGKETQYF. The CDR3 DNA sequence: TGTGCCATCAGTGTACACAGGGGGAAAGAGACCCAGTACTTC. The rearrangement uses TRBV10-3 and TRBJ2-5; TRBD1 matches 8 bases. Per the germline V gene, CDR1 is ENHRY and CDR2 is SYGVKD. The CDR3 is 14 residues long. J gave up 3 bases and V 4 bases, and 4 bases lay outside the gene matches.

This chain links TRBV10-1 with TRBJ2-5, with TRBD2 as a possible D gene (6 bases). Trimming left V 10 bases short and J 2 bases short, with 14 bases between. The germline CDR1 and CDR2 sequences are WNHNN and SYGVQD (reference sequence). CDR3 length: 13 residues. Here the CDR3 reads CATSIRGQETQYF. The DNA for the CDR3 is TGCGCCACCTCAATCCGGGGGCAAGAGACCCAGTACTTC.

The genes are TRBV2 and TRBJ2-1; 8 nucleotides agree with TRBD2. Germline values: CDR1 SNHLY, CDR2 FYNNEI. The length of the CDR3 is 17 residues. The trim removed 6 bases at V and 8 bases at J, leaving 18 bases unmatched. DNA of the CDR3: TGTGCCAGCAGGGGAGGGATAGGGGCGGGAGGATTTGATGAGCAGTTCTTC. Translation: CASRGGIGAGGFDEQFF. Based on the CDR3 plus reference TRBV2 and TRBJ2-1, the full variable domain is EPEVTQTPSHQVTQMGQEVILRCVPISNHLYFYWYRQILGQKVEFLVSFYNNEISEKSEIFDDQFSVERPDGSNFTLKIRSTKLEDSAMYFCASRGGIGAGGFDEQFFGPGTRLTVL.

V usage is TRBV10-3 and J usage is TRBJ2-1; 13 bases match TRBD2. The germline V gene encodes CDR1 ENHRY and CDR2 SYGVKD. J gave up 2 bases and V 6 bases, and 1 base lay outside the gene matches. This CDR3 has 15 residues. The DNA of the CDR3 is TGTGCCATCAGCGGGACTAGCGGGGCCTACAATGAGCAGTTCTTC. It is translated as CAISGTSGAYNEQFF.

A remark on this clone: Other DNA sequences in the sample encode the same CDR3. The chain uses TRBV25-1 and TRBJ1-2; TRBD1 agrees at 10 bases. With V trimmed by 3 bases and J by 2 bases, 0 bases remained unmatched. The germline CDR1 and CDR2 sequences are MGHDK and SYGVNS. This CDR3 has 14 amino acids. CDR3 in DNA: TGTGCCAGCAGTGAGACAGGGGGCAACTATGGCTACACCTTC. The encoded protein is CASSETGGNYGYTF.

Turning to this clone: Other nucleotide sequences from this sample produce the same CDR3. This chain joins TRBV5-1 and TRBJ2-3; D is ambiguous. Trimming shortened V by 0 bases and J by 3 bases, and 11 bases separated the two germline ends. Germline V gene sequence: CDR1 SGHRS, CDR2 YFSETQ. This CDR3 comprises 15 residues. The CDR3 protein is CASSLEGKGTDTQYF. The CDR3 DNA sequence: TGCGCCAGCAGCTTGGAAGGGAAAGGGACAGATACGCAGTATTTT.

Remarks on this clone: The junction and the germline gene differ at one end; a read error may be behind it. The chain carries TRBV4-1 and TRBJ2-7; 9 positions agree with TRBD2. CDR1 and CDR2 (germline): MGHRA, YSYEKL. CDR3 size: 13 residues. DNA of the CDR3: TGCGCCAGCAAAGGGACTAGCTCCCACGAGCAGTACTTC. It yields the protein CASKGTSSHEQYF.

The V and J genes are TRBV10-3 and TRBJ1-1; D call uncertain. The CDR3 is 16 amino acids. V gave up 0 bases and J gave up 0 bases, with 11 bases separating them. CDR1 and CDR2 from the germline V gene are ENHRY and SYGVKD. The CDR3 spells CAISESPGRLNTEAFF. The CDR3 DNA reads as TGTGCCATCAGTGAGTCGCCGGGCCGCCTGAACACTGAAGCTTTCTTT.

V is TRBV19 and J is TRBJ2-3, with 9 bases aligning to TRBD1. Germline V gives CDR1 LNHDA, CDR2 SQIVND (reference sequence). Germline trimming cut 5 bases from V and 2 bases from J; bases unmatched to any gene: 5. The CDR3 runs to 15 residues. CDR3 in amino acids: CASSPRDRVTDTQYF. The CDR3 DNA is TGTGCCAGTAGTCCGCGGGACAGGGTCACAGATACGCAGTATTTT.

CDR3 DNA: TGTGCCAGCAGTTACCGCTTAGGACCCGGGGAGCTGTTTTTT. Translating gives CASSYRLGPGELFF. The chain employs TRBV6-6 and TRBJ2-2; no clear D gene. Germline values: CDR1 MNHNY, CDR2 SVGAGI (reference sequence). CDR3 length: 14 amino acids. Deletions cut 2 bases from V and 6 bases from J, with 10 bases between.

This sequence joins TRBV6-1 and TRBJ2-7, with TRBD1 as a possible D gene (5 bases). This CDR3 comprises 15 residues. Trimming took off 0 bases at V and 5 bases at J, with 14 bases between the two ends. Germline V gene lookup returns CDR1 MNHNS and CDR2 SASEGT. The CDR3 region has the DNA TGTGCCAGCAGTGAAGCAAGAACAGGATGGGACGAGCAGTACTTC. Amino acids: CASSEARTGWDEQYF.

The chain links TRBV7-2 to TRBJ2-7; D ambiguous. Germline V gene lookup returns CDR1 SGHTA and CDR2 FQGNSA. V lost 2 bases to trimming and J lost 6 bases, with 5 bases between them. The CDR3 spans 11 residues. Here the CDR3 reads CASSLNPEQYF. CDR3 in DNA: TGTGCCAGCAGCTTAAATCCCGAGCAGTACTTC.

As regards this clone: Because the CDR3 is missing its conserved closing phenylalanine or tryptophan, this is likely a read error. Because the CDR3's place on the DNA is in doubt, the DNA is left out and the CDR3 is given as listed by TCRdb. V gene TRBV30 combines with J gene TRBJ1-1. The CDR3 extends over 9 residues, inclusive of both ends. CDR1 and CDR2 (germline): GTSNPN, SVGIG (reference sequence). This CDR3 is CAWGSQSWT.

This rearrangement joins TRBV10-1 to TRBJ1-6; the D gene is possibly TRBD1 (5 bases). Germline V lookup: CDR1 WNHNN, CDR2 SYGVQD (reference sequence). V lost 5 bases, J lost 7 bases, and 12 bases lay in between. CDR3 length: 14 amino acids. CDR3 sequence reads: CASSRDPGNSPLHF. The CDR3, as DNA: TGCGCCAGCAGTAGGGACCCAGGGAATTCACCCCTCCACTTT.

The V call is TRBV19, the J call TRBJ1-6, with D perhaps TRBD1 (6 bases). V was cut by 3 bases and J by 7 bases, with 13 bases left in between. The CDR3 covers 15 residues. Germline V gene sequence: CDR1 LNHDA, CDR2 SQIVND (reference sequence). The CDR3 nucleotides read TGTGCCAGTAGTATCGGACAGAGGCAGAATTCACCCCTCCACTTT. It translates to CASSIGQRQNSPLHF.